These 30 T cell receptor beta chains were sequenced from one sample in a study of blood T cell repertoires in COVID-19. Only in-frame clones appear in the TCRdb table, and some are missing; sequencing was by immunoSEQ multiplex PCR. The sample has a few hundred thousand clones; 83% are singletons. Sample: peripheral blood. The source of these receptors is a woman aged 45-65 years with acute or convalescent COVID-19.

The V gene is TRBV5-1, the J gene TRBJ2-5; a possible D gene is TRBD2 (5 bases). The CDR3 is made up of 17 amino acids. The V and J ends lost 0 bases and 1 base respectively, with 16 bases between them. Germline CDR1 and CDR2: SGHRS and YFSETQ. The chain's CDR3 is CASSLGTRVSVQETQYF. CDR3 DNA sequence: TGCGCCAGCAGCTTGGGTACGAGGGTTTCAGTCCAAGAGACCCAGTACTTC. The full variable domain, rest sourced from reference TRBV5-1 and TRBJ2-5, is KAGVTQTPRYLIKTRGQQVTLSCSPISGHRSVSWYQQTPGQGLQFLFEYFSETQRNKGNFPGRFSGRQFSNSRSEMNVSTLELGDSALYLCASSLGTRVSVQETQYFGPGTRLLVL.

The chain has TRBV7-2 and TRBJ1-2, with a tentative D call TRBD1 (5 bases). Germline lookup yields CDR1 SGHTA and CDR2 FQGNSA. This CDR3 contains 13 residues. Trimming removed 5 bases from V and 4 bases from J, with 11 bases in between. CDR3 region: CASSESGVYGYTF. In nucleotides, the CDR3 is TGTGCCAGCAGCGAATCGGGGGTCTATGGCTACACCTTC.

As DNA, the CDR3 is TGCGCCAGCAGCCAATTTGGGGCTTTTGAAAAACTGTTTTTT. This translates into CASSQFGAFEKLFF. The J gene is TRBJ1-4, the V gene TRBV4-1, with D perhaps TRBD1 (5 bases). V shed 2 bases and J shed 7 bases, with 11 bases lying between them. CDR1 is MGHRA and CDR2 is YSYEKL in the germline V gene. CDR3 size: 14 residues.

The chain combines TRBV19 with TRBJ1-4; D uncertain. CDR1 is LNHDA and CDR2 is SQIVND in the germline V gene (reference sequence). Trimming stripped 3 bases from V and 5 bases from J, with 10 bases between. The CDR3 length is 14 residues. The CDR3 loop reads CASSIGRRNEKLFF. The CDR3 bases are TGTGCCAGTAGTATTGGACGGAGGAATGAAAAACTGTTTTTT.

CDR3: CASGTANQPQHF. CDR3 bases: TGTGCCAGTGGGACAGCTAATCAGCCCCAGCATTTT. V is TRBV19 and J is TRBJ1-5; 7 bases match TRBD1. The CDR3 runs 12 residues. The J segment lost 4 bases and the V segment lost 8 bases, leaving 2 bases of the junction unmatched. CDR1 is LNHDA and CDR2 is SQIVND in the germline V gene (reference sequence).

The CDR3 here is CASSFVLGGSTDTQYF. CDR3 nucleotides: TGTGCCAGCAGCTTCGTTCTAGGCGGGAGCACAGATACGCAGTATTTT. The chain combines TRBV11-2 with TRBJ2-3; TRBD2 is a possible D gene (5 bases). The germline CDR1 and CDR2 sequences are SGHAT and FQNNGV. V shed 3 bases and J shed 0 bases, with 13 bases lying between them. The CDR3 contains 16 residues. Complete variable domain (other parts from reference TRBV11-2 and TRBJ2-3): EAGVAQSPRYKIIEKRQSVAFWCNPISGHATLYWYQQILGQGPKLLIQFQNNGVVDDSQLPKDRFSAERLKGVDSTLKIQPAKLEDSAVYLCASSFVLGGSTDTQYFGPGTRLTVL.

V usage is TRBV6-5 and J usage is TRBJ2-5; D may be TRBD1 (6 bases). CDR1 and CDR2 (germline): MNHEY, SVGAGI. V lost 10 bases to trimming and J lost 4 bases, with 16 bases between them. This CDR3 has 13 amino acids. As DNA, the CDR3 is TGTGCCACCTACCCAGGGGTTACAGAGACCCAGTACTTC. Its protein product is CATYPGVTETQYF.

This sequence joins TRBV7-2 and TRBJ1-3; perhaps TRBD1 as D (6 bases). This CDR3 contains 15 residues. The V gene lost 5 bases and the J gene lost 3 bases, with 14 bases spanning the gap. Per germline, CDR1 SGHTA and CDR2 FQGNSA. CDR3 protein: CASSPRGGDGNTIYF. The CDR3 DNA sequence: TGTGCCAGCAGCCCCAGAGGGGGGGATGGAAACACCATATATTTT.

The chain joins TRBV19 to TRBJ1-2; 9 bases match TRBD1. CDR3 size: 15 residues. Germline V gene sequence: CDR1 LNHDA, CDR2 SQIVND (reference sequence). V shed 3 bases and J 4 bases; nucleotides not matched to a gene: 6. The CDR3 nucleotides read TGTGCCAGTAGTATCGGACAGGGGTCCGCCTATGGCTACACCTTC. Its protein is CASSIGQGSAYGYTF. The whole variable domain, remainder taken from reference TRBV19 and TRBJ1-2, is DGGITQSPKYLFRKEGQNVTLSCEQNLNHDAMYWYRQDPGQGLRLIYYSQIVNDFQKGDIAEGYSVSREKKESFPLTVTSAQKNPTAFYLCASSIGQGSAYGYTFGSGTRLTVV.

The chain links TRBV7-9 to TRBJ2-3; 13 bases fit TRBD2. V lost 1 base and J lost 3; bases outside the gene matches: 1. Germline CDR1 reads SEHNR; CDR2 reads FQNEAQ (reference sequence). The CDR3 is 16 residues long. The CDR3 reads CASSLGGLAGTDTQYF. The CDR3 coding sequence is TGTGCCAGCAGCTTAGGGGGACTAGCGGGGACAGATACGCAGTATTTT.

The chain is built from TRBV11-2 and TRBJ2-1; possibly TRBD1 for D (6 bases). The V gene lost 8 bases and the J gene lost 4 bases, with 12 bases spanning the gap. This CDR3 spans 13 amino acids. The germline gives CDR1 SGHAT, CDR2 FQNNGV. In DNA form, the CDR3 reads TGTGCCAGCGTAGGACAGAAATACAATGAGCAGTTCTTC. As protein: CASVGQKYNEQFF.

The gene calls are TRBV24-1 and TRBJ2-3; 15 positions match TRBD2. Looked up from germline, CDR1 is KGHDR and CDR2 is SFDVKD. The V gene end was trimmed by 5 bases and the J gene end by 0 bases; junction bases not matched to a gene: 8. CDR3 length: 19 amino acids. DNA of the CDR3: TGTGCCACCAGTGGGACCGGGACTAGCGGGGGGATAAGCACAGATACGCAGTATTTT. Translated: CATSGTGTSGGISTDTQYF.

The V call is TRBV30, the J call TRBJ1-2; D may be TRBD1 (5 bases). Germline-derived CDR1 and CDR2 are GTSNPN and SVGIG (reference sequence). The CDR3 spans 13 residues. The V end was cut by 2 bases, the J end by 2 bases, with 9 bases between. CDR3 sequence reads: CAWSMSGNYGYTF. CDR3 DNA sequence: TGTGCCTGGAGTATGTCAGGGAACTATGGCTACACCTTC.

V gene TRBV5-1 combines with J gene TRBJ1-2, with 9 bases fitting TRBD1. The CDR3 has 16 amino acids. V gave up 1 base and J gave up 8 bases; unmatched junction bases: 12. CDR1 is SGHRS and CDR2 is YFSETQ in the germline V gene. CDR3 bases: TGCGCCAGCAGCTTGTCTGGACAGGGGATAGAGGGCGGCTACACCTTC. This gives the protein CASSLSGQGIEGGYTF.

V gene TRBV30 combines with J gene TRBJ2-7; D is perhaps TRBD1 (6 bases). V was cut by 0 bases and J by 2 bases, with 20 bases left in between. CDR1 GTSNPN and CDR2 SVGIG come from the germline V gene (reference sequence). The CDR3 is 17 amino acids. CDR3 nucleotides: TGTGCCTGGAGTGTTGGGCTAGGGCAGGGGTCCCCCTACGAGCAGTACTTC. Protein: CAWSVGLGQGSPYEQYF. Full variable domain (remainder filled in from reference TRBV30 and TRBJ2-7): SQTIHQWPATLVQPVGSPLSLECTVEGTSNPNLYWYRQAAGRGLQLLFYSVGIGQISSEVPQNLSASRPQDRQFILSSKKLLLSDSGFYLCAWSVGLGQGSPYEQYFGPGTRLTVT.

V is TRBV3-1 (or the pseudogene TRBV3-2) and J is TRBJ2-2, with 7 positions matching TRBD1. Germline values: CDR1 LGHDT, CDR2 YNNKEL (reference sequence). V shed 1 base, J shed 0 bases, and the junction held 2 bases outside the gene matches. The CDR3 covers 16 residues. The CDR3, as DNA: TGTGCCAGCAGCCAAGTGGGGACAGCGAACACCGGGGAGCTGTTTTTT. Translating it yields CASSQVGTANTGELFF.

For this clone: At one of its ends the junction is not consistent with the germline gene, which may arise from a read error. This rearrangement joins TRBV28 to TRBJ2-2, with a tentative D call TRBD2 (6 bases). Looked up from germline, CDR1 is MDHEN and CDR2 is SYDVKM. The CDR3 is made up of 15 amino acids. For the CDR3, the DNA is TGTGCCAGCACTTTAACACTAGCAGTGAACGGGGAGCTGTTTTTT. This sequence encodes CASTLTLAVNGELFF.

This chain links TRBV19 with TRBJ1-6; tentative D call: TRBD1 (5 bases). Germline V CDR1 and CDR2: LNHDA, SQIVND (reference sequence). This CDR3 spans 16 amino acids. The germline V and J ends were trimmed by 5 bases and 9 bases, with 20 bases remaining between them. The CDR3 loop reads CASSPDTFSSRSPLHF. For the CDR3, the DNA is TGTGCCAGTAGTCCGGACACCTTCTCTTCTCGTTCACCCCTCCACTTT. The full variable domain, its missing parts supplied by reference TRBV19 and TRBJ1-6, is DGGITQSPKYLFRKEGQNVTLSCEQNLNHDAMYWYRQDPGQGLRLIYYSQIVNDFQKGDIAEGYSVSREKKESFPLTVTSAQKNPTAFYLCASSPDTFSSRSPLHFGNGTRLTVT.

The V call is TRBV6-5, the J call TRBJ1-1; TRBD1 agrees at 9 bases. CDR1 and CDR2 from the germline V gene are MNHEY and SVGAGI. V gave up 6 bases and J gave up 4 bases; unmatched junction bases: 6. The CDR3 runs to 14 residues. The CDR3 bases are TGTGCCAGCAGCTTCGACAGGGGGGCCACTGAAGCTTTCTTT. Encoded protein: CASSFDRGATEAFF.

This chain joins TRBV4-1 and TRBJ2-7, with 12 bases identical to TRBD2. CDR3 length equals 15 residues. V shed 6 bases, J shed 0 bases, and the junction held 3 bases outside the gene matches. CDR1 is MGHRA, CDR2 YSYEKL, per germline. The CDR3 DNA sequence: TGCGCCAGCAGGGCGGGACTAGCGGGCTCCTACGAGCAGTACTTC. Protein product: CASRAGLAGSYEQYF.

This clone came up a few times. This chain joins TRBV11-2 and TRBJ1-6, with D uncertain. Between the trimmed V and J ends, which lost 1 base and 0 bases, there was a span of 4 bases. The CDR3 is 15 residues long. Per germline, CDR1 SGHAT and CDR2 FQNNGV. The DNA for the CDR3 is TGTGCCAGCAGCTTAGGGAGCTCCTATAATTCACCCCTCCACTTT. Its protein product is CASSLGSSYNSPLHF.

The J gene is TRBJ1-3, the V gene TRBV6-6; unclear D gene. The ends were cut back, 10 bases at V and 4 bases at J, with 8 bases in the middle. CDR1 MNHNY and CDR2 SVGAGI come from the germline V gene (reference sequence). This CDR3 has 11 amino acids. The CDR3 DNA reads TGTGCCACCCGTCTGGGAAACACCATATATTTT. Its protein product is CATRLGNTIYF.

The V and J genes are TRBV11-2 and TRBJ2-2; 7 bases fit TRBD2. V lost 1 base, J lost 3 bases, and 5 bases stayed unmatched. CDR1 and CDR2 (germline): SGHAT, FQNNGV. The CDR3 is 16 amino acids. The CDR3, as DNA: TGTGCCAGCAGCTTAGGCCAGCGGGATGACACCGGGGAGCTGTTTTTT. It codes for CASSLGQRDDTGELFF.

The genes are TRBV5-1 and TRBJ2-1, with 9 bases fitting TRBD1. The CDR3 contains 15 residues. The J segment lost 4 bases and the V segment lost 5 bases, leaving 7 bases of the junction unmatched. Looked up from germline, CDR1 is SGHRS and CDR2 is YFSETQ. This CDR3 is CASSPGTGIYNEQFF. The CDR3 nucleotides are TGCGCCAGCAGTCCCGGGACAGGGATATACAATGAGCAGTTCTTC.

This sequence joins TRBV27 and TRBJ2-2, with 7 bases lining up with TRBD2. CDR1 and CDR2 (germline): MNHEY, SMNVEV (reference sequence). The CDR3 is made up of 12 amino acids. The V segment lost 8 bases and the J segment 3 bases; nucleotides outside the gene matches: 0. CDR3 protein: CASRGDTGELFF. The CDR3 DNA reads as TGTGCCAGCCGGGGGGACACCGGGGAGCTGTTTTTT.

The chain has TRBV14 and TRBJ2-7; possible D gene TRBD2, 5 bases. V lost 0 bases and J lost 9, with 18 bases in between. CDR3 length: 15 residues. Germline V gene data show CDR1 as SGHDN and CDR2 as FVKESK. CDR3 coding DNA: TGTGCCAGCAGCCAAGATCCCGGCGGGCCTTGGGTGCAGTACTTC. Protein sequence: CASSQDPGGPWVQYF. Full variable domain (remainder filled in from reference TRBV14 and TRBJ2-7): EAGVTQFPSHSVIEKGQTVTLRCDPISGHDNLYWYRRVMGKEIKFLLHFVKESKQDESGMPNNRFLAERTGGTYSTLKVQPAELEDSGVYFCASSQDPGGPWVQYFGPGTRLTVT.

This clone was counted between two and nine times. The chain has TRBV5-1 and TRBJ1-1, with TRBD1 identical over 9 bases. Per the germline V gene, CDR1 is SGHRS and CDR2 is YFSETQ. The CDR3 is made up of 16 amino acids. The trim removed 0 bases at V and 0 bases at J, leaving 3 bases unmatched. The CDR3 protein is CASSLGDRGMNTEAFF. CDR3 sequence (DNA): TGCGCCAGCAGCTTGGGTGACAGGGGGATGAACACTGAAGCTTTCTTT.

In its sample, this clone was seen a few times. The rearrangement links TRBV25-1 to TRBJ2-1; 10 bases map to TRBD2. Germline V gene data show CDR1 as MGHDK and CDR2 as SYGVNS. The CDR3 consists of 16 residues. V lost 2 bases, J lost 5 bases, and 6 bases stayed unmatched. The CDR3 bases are TGTGCCAGCAGTGAAGCGGGAACTAGCGGGGACAATGAGCAGTTCTTC. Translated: CASSEAGTSGDNEQFF.

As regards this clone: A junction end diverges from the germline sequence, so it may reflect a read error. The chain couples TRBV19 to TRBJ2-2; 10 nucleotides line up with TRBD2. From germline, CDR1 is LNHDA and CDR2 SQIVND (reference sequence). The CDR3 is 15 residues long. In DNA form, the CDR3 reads TGTGCCAGTAGATGGGGACTAGCGAACGCCGGGGAGCTGTTTTTT. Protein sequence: CASRWGLANAGELFF.

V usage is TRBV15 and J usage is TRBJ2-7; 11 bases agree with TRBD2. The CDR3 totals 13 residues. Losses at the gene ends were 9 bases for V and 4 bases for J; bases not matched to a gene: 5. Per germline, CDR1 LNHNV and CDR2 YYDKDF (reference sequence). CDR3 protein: CATSGLAEYEQYF. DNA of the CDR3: TGTGCCACATCGGGACTAGCGGAATACGAGCAGTACTTC.